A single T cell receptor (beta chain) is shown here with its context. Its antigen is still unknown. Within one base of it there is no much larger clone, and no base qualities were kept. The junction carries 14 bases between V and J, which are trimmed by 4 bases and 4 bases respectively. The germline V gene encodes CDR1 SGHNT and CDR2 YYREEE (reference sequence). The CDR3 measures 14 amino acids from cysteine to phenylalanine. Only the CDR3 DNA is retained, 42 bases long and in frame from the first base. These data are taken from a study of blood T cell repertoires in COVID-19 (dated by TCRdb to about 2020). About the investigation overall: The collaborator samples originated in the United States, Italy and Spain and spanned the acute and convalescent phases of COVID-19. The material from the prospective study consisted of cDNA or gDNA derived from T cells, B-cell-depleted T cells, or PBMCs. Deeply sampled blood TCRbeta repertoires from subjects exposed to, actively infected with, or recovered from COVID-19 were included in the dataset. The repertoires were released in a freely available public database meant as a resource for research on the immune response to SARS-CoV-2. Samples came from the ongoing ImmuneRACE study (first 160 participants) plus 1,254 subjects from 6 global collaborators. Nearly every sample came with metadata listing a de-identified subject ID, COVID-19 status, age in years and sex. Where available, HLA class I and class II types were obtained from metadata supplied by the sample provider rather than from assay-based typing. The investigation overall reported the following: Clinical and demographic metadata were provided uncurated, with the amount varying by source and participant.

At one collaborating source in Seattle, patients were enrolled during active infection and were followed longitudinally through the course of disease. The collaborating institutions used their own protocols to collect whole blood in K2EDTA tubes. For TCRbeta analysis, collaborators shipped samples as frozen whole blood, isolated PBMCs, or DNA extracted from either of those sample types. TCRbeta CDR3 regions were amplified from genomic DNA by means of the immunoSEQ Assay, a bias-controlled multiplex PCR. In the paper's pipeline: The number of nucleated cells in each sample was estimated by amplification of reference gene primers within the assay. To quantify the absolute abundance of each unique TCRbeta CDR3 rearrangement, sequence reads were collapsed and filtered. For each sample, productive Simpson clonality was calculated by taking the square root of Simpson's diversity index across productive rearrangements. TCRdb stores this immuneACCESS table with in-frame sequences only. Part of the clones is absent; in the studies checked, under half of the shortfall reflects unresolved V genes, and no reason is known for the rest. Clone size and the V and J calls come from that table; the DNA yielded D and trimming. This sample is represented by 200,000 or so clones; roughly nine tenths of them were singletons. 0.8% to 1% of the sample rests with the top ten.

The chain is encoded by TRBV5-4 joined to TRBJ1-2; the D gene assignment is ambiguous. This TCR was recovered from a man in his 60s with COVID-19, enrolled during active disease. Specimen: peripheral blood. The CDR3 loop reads CASSRPRGPYGYTF. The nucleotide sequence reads TGTGCCAGCAGCCGACCCCGCGGTCCCTATGGCTACACCTTC. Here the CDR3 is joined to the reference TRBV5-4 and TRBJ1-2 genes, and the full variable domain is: ETGVTQSPTHLIKTRGQQVTLRCSSQSGHNTVSWYQQALGQGPQFIFQYYREEENGRGNFPPRFSGLQFPNYSSELNVNALELDDSALYLCASSRPRGPYGYTFGSGTRLTVV.